The rows below give T cell receptor beta chains drawn from one sample of a study of Ad26.COV2.S vaccination and SARS-CoV-2 variants. Assay: immunoSEQ multiplex PCR; the TCRdb copy retains only in-frame clones and omits some. The table has some 340,000 clones, 85% to 90% seen once; the top ten hold more than 1.5%. The material sequenced was peripheral blood, taken in a trial of Ad26.COV2.S vaccine versus placebo. The receptors shown here come from a person between 18 and 65 years old who received the Ad26.COV2.S COVID-19 vaccine or a placebo. Each CDR3 is given with its conserved first and last residue. A D gene is named only where the DNA matches it firmly. The size field is filled for only some rows; it gives once, few, many or a size class.

j_gene | abundance | d_gene | v_gene | CDR3nt | CDR3aa
TRBJ1-4 | NA | TRBD1 | TRBV5-4 | TGTGCCAGCAGCTTCCGGACAGGGGGCCGTCCAACTAATGAAAAACTGTTTTTT | CASSFRTGGRPTNEKLFF
TRBJ1-2 | NA | NA | TRBV18 | TGTGCCAGCTCACCCACAGGGACGGATGGCTACACCTTC | CASSPTGTDGYTF
TRBJ2-2 | NA | TRBD1 | TRBV5-4 | TGTGCCAGCAGCTTGGGGACACAGGGGCCCGGGGAGCTGTTTTTT | CASSLGTQGPGELFF
TRBJ1-1 | NA | NA | TRBV11-2 | TGTGCCAGCAGCTTAGGGGGCCCCCGAGGCACTGAAGCTTTCTTT | CASSLGGPRGTEAFF
TRBJ2-6 | NA | NA | TRBV10-1 | TGCGCCAGCAGTAAAGACACTGGGGCCAACGTCCTGACTTTC | CASSKDTGANVLTF
TRBJ1-1 | NA | NA | TRBV3-1/TRBV3-2 | TGTGCCAGCAGCCGTCAAGGGGCAGTTAACACTGAAGCTTTCTTT | CASSRQGAVNTEAFF
TRBJ2-7 | NA | TRBD2 | TRBV7-9 | TGTGCCAGCAGCTTAGGTGGACTAGCGGGACCCGAGCAGTACTTC | CASSLGGLAGPEQYF
TRBJ1-5 | NA | NA | TRBV30 | TGTGCCTGGGGGCAGCGCCGGTCAAGTCAGCCCCAGCATTTT | CAWGQRRSSQPQHF
TRBJ1-6 | NA | NA | TRBV18 | TGTGCCAGCTCACCGACCGGTGGGGGCCAGGGATCACCCCTCCACTTT | CASSPTGGGQGSPLHF
TRBJ2-2 | NA | TRBD2 | TRBV24-1 | TGTGCCACCAGTGATCCTAGCGGGGGGGACACCGGGGAGCTGTTTTTT | CATSDPSGGDTGELFF
TRBJ2-7 | NA | TRBD2 | TRBV5-4 | TGTGCCAGCAGCTTGGGACTAGCGGGGGGTGAGCAGTACTTC | CASSLGLAGGEQYF
TRBJ2-5 | NA | NA | TRBV6-2/TRBV6-3 | TGTGCCAGCAGTTACCGGAGCAGACAAGAGACCCAGTACTTC | CASSYRSRQETQYF
TRBJ2-1 | NA | NA | TRBV4-2 | TGTGCCAGCAGCCTCGCCGGGGCAGCCAATGAGCAGTTCTTC | CASSLAGAANEQFF
TRBJ2-3 | NA | NA | TRBV11-3 | TGTGCCAGCAGCAGGGGGGCCAGCACAGATACGCAGTATTTT | CASSRGASTDTQYF
TRBJ1-1 | NA | NA | TRBV5-4 | TGTGCCAGCTCCGAATTTGATGAGGTGAGCACTGAAGCTTTCTTT | CASSEFDEVSTEAFF
TRBJ2-7 | few | NA | TRBV7-2 | TGTGCCAGCAGCTTAATCGGGATCTACGAGCAGTACTTC | CASSLIGIYEQYF
TRBJ1-2 | NA | TRBD1 | TRBV7-9 | TGTGCCAGCAGCTTTTCAGGGACAGGGAGGGCCGGTGGCTACACCTTC | CASSFSGTGRAGGYTF
TRBJ2-7 | NA | TRBD1 | TRBV18 | TGTGCCAGCTCACCCCCGGGACAGCTTTCCTACGAGCAGTACTTC | CASSPPGQLSYEQYF
TRBJ2-3 | few | TRBD1 | TRBV30 | TGTGCCTGGAGTGTAGATATCTGGGGACAGGGGGCGAAAGTAGATACGCAGTATTTT | CAWSVDIWGQGAKVDTQYF
TRBJ1-1 | once | NA | TRBV7-9 | TGTGCCAGCACCCTACAGGGTACCAGTTCAAATACTGAAGCTTTCTTT | CASTLQGTSSNTEAFF
TRBJ2-3 | NA | NA | TRBV7-2 | TGTGCCAGCAGCTTAACGACCACAGATACGCAGTATTTT | CASSLTTTDTQYF
TRBJ1-1 | few | TRBD1 | TRBV5-1 | TGCGCCAGCAGAGCCGGGACAGCAAACACTGAAGCTTTCTTT | CASRAGTANTEAFF
TRBJ2-7 | NA | NA | TRBV11-2 | TGTGCCAGCAGCTTAGGCCCACAGGGCTACGAGCAGTACTTC | CASSLGPQGYEQYF
TRBJ1-1 | NA | NA | TRBV7-9 | TGTGCCAGCAGCTTCCCCCCTGGGGGGGCGAATGAAGCTTTCTTT | CASSFPPGGANEAFF
TRBJ2-4 | few | NA | TRBV7-7 | TGTGCCAGCAGCTCCATTGAGAACATTCAGTACTTC | CASSSIENIQYF
TRBJ1-4 | NA | TRBD1 | TRBV19 | TGTGCCAGTAGTATAGATCGAAGGGGGCTCACTAATGAAAAACTGTTTTTT | CASSIDRRGLTNEKLFF
TRBJ2-7 | NA | TRBD1 | TRBV6-6 | TGTGCCAGCAGTTACTCGACAGGGAACTACGAGCAGTACTTC | CASSYSTGNYEQYF
TRBJ1-1 | NA | NA | TRBV3-1/TRBV3-2 | TGTGCCAGCAGTGACATTACGGCCATGAACACTGAAGCTTTCTTT | CASSDITAMNTEAFF
TRBJ1-6 | NA | NA | TRBV13 | TGTGCCAGCAGCTTAGGCCGAGGCAGAGGAGGTTCACCCCTCCACTTT | CASSLGRGRGGSPLHF
TRBJ1-2 | NA | NA | TRBV2 | TGTGCCAGCAGTGAAAGAGTGGGTGGCTACACCTTC | CASSERVGGYTF
TRBJ1-2 | NA | NA | TRBV12-3/TRBV12-4 | TGTGCCAGCAGTTTTGGCCACTATGGCTACACCTTC | CASSFGHYGYTF
TRBJ1-6 | NA | NA | TRBV19 | TGTGCCGCGGCAGGGACTAATTCACCCCTCCACTTT | CAAAGTNSPLHF
TRBJ2-3 | NA | TRBD2 | TRBV5-1 | TGCGCCAGCCATCCCCGGGGGGGCCTTGGGGAAGATACGCAGTATTTT | CASHPRGGLGEDTQYF
TRBJ2-1 | NA | NA | TRBV10-1 | TGCGCCAGCAGTGATTCTTACAATGAGCAGTTCTTC | CASSDSYNEQFF
TRBJ1-1 | NA | NA | TRBV2 | TGTGCCAGCAGTGGACAGATATACACTGAAGCTTTCTTT | CASSGQIYTEAFF
TRBJ1-5 | once | NA | TRBV19 | TGTGCCAGTAGTAGGGGTCAGCCCCAGCATTTT | CASSRGQPQHF
TRBJ2-2 | NA | NA | TRBV5-4 | TGTGCCAGCAACCAGGGGCATGACCCCACCGGGGAGCTGTTTTTT | CASNQGHDPTGELFF
TRBJ2-3 | NA | NA | TRBV5-1 | TGCGCCAGCAGCCCAACCTCCCGCACAGATACGCAGTATTTT | CASSPTSRTDTQYF
TRBJ1-1 | NA | NA | TRBV3-1/TRBV3-2 | TGTGCCAGCAGCCTGGCGGGGGTTAACACTGAAGCTTTCTTT | CASSLAGVNTEAFF
TRBJ2-7 | once | NA | TRBV7-9 | TGTGCCAGCAGCTTAGCCAGGGCCTACGAGCAGTACTTC | CASSLARAYEQYF
TRBJ2-3 | few | TRBD2 | TRBV3-1/TRBV3-2 | TGTGCCAGCAGCCATCGGGCGGGGGGGCTGAATACGCAGTATTTT | CASSHRAGGLNTQYF
TRBJ2-7 | few | NA | TRBV6-2/TRBV6-3 | TGTGCCAGCAGTTACTCGAGAGGGGGACGAACCTACGAGCAGTACTTC | CASSYSRGGRTYEQYF
TRBJ1-5 | NA | NA | TRBV7-2 | TGTGCCAGCAGCTTAGTGGTTAGGGGTGGAGGCAATCAGCCCCAGCATTTT | CASSLVVRGGGNQPQHF
TRBJ2-1 | NA | NA | TRBV5-5 | TGTGCCAGCAGCTTGGTCAGACCGGGATACAATGAGCAGTTCTTC | CASSLVRPGYNEQFF
TRBJ2-3 | NA | TRBD1 | TRBV7-6 | TGTGCCAGCAGCTTAATGTCCGGGACAGGGGTAGATACGCAGTATTTT | CASSLMSGTGVDTQYF
TRBJ1-3 | NA | NA | TRBV5-1 | TGCGCCAGCAGCCCCCGGGACCGCTCTGGAAACACCATATATTTT | CASSPRDRSGNTIYF
TRBJ1-6 | NA | TRBD1 | TRBV6-5 | TGTGCCAGCAGATCGGCAGGGGGATCGAGATCACCCCTCCACTTT | CASRSAGGSRSPLHF
TRBJ2-2 | NA | TRBD1 | TRBV2 | TGTGCCAGCAAACTCGGGACAGGGGGCACCGGGGAGCTGTTTTTT | CASKLGTGGTGELFF
TRBJ1-1 | few | NA | TRBV5-4 | TGTGCCAGCAGCCCGCCCGCAGGGATAACTGAAGCTTTCTTT | CASSPPAGITEAFF
TRBJ1-6 | NA | NA | TRBV11-2 | TGTGCCAGCAGCCCAGGAATAAGGGGAAGCTCCTATAATTCACCCCTCCACTTT | CASSPGIRGSSYNSPLHF
TRBJ2-7 | NA | NA | TRBV29-1 | TGCAGCGTTGAAAGTCAGGGCGGGTACGAGCAGTACTTC | CSVESQGGYEQYF
TRBJ2-7 | NA | NA | TRBV6-2/TRBV6-3 | TGTGCCAGCAGTTACTCGGGTGGGGGGAGCTACGAGCAGTACTTC | CASSYSGGGSYEQYF
TRBJ2-5 | NA | NA | TRBV7-2 | TGTGCCAGCAGCTATGGACAGAGGCAAGAGACCCAGTACTTC | CASSYGQRQETQYF
TRBJ2-2 | NA | NA | TRBV9 | TGTGCCAGCAGCGTTGACACCGGGGAGCTGTTTTTT | CASSVDTGELFF
TRBJ2-7 | NA | NA | TRBV3-1/TRBV3-2 | TGTGCCAGCACCCAAAAACAGAGTACCTACGAGCAGTACTTC | CASTQKQSTYEQYF
TRBJ1-2 | NA | NA | TRBV7-2 | TGTGCCAGCAGCCCCACCTCAGGCTACACCTTC | CASSPTSGYTF
TRBJ1-3 | NA | NA | TRBV2 | TGTGCCAGCAGTGAAGCTCCCCAGGGGTCTGGAAACACCATATATTTT | CASSEAPQGSGNTIYF
TRBJ1-5 | few | NA | TRBV19 | TGTGCCAGTAGTATAGTTCTGTTTAGCAATCAGCCCCAGCATTTT | CASSIVLFSNQPQHF